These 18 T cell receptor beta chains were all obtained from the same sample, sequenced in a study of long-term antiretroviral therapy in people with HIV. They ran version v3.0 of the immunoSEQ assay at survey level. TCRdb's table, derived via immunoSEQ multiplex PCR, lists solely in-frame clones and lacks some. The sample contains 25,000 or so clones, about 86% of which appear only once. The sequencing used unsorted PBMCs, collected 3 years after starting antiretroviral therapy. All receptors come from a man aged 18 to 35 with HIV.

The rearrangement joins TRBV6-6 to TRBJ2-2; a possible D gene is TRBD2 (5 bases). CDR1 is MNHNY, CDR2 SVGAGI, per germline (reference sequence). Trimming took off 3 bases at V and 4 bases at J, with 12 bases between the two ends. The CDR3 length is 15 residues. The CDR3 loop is CASSYAWRVTGELFF. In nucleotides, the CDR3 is TGTGCCAGCAGTTATGCCTGGCGGGTCACCGGGGAGCTGTTTTTT.

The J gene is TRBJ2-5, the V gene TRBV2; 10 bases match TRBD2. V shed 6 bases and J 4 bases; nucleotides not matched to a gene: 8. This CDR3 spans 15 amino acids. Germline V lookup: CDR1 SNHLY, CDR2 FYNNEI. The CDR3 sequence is CASSAQTSGRETQYF. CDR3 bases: TGTGCCAGCAGCGCCCAGACTAGCGGGCGAGAGACCCAGTACTTC. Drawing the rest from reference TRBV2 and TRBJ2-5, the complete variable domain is EPEVTQTPSHQVTQMGQEVILRCVPISNHLYFYWYRQILGQKVEFLVSFYNNEISEKSEIFDDQFSVERPDGSNFTLKIRSTKLEDSAMYFCASSAQTSGRETQYFGPGTRLLVL.

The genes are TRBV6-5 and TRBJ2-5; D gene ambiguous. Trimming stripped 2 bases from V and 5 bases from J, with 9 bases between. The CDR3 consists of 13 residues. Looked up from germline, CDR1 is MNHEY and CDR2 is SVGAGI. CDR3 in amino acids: CASSYLDTETQYF. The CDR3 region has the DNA TGTGCCAGCAGTTACCTCGATACTGAGACCCAGTACTTC.

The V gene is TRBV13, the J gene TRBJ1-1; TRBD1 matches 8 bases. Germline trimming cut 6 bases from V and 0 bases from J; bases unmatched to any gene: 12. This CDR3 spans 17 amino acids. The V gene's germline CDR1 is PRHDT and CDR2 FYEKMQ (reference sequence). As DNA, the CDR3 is TGTGCCAGCAGTAATTCGCCGGGACAGGCTATGAACACTGAAGCTTTCTTT. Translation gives CASSNSPGQAMNTEAFF.

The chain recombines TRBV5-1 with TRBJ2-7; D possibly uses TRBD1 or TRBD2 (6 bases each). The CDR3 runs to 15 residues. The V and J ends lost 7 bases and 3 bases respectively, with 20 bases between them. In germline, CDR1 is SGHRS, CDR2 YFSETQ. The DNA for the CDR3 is TGCGCCAGCCGCGGTGGGGCAGGGGAGGACTACGAGCAGTACGTC. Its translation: CASRGGAGEDYEQYV.

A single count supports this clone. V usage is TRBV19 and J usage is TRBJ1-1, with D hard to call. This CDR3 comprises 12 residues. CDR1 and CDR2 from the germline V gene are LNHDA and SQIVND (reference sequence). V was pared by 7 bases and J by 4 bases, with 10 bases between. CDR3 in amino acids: CASIAGGTEAFF. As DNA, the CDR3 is TGTGCCAGTATAGCGGGCGGCACTGAAGCTTTCTTT.

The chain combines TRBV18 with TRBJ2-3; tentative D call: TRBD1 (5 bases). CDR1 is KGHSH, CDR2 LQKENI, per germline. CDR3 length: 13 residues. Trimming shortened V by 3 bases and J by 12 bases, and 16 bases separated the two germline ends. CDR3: CASSPDGQGTQYF. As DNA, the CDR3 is TGTGCCAGCTCACCGGATGGTCAGGGAACCCAGTATTTT.

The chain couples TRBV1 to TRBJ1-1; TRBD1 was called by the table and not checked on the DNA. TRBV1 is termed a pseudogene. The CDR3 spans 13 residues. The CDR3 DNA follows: TGCACCAGCAGCCACCCGACAGACACTGAAGCTTTCTTT. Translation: CTSSHPTDTEAFF.

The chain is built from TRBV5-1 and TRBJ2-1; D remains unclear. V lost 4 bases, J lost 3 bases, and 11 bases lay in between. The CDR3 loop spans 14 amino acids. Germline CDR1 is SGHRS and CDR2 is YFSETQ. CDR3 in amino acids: CASSPNWIYNEQFF. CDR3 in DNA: TGCGCCAGCAGCCCGAACTGGATCTACAATGAGCAGTTCTTC.

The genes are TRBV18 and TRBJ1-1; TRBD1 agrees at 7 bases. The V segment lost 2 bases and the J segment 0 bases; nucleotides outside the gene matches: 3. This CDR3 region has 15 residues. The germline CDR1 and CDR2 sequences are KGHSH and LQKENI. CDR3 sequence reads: CASSPGQVMNTEAFF. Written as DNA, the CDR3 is TGTGCCAGCTCACCAGGACAGGTCATGAACACTGAAGCTTTCTTT.

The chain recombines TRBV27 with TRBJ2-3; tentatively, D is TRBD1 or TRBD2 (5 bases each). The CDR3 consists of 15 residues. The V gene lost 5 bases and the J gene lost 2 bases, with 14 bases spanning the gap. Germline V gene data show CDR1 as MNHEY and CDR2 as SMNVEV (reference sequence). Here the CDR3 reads CASSEGPYITDTQYF. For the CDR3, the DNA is TGTGCCAGCAGTGAGGGGCCCTACATCACAGATACGCAGTATTTT.

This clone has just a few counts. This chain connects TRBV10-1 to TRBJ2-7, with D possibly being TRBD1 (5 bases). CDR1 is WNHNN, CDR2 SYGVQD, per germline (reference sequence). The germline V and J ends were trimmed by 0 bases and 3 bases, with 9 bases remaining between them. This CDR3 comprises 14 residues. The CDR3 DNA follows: TGCGCCAGCAGTGAGTCGGGGCTGGACTACGAGCAGTACTTC. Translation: CASSESGLDYEQYF.

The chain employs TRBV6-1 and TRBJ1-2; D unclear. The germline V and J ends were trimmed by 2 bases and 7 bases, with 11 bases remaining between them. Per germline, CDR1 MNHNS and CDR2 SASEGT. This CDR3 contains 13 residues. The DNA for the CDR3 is TGTGCCAGCAGTGAACAATGGTGGCGTGGCTACACCTTC. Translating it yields CASSEQWWRGYTF.

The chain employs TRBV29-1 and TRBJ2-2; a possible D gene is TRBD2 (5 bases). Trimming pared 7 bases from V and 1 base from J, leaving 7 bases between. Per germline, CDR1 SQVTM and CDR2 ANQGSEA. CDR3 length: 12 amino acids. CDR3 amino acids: CSAGLNTGELFF. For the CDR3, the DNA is TGCAGCGCCGGACTGAACACCGGGGAGCTGTTTTTT.

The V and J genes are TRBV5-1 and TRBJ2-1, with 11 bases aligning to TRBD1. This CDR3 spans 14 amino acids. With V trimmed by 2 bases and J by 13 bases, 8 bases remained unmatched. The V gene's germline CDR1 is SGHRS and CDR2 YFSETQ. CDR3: CASSLTGTGGFQFF. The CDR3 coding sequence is TGCGCCAGCAGCTTAACCGGGACAGGGGGGTTCCAGTTCTTC.

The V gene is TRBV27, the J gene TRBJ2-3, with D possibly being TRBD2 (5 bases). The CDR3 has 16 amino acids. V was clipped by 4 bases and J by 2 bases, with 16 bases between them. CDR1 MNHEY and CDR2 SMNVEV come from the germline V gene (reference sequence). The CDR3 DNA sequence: TGTGCCAGCAGTTCGTATATCGCCGGGGTCACAGATACGCAGTATTTT. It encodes CASSSYIAGVTDTQYF.

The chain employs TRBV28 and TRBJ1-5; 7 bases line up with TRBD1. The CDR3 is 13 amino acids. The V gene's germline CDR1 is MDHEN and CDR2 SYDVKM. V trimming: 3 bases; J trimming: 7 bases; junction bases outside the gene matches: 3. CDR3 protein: CASSFSGGQPQHF. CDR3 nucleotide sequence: TGTGCCAGCAGTTTCTCAGGGGGGCAGCCCCAGCATTTT.

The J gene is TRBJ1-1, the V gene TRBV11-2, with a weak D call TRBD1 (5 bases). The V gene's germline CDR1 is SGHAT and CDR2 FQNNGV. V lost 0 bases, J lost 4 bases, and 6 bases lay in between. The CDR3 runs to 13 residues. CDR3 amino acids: CASSLDQGTEAFF. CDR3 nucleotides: TGTGCCAGCAGCTTAGATCAGGGCACTGAAGCTTTCTTT.